Each of the 32 T cell receptor beta chains below was sequenced from the same sample in a study of response to subunit inactivated influenza vaccine. In TCRdb, the RT-PCR reads were re-called with MiXCR into one record per CDR3 protein. This table holds a few hundred thousand distinct CDR3 sequences, roughly 9.8% found once. Sequencing used PBMCs from blood, obtained 40 to 50 days after vaccination. The source is a man aged 45-65 years who received an inactivated influenza vaccine.

This clonotype appeared a few times. The rearrangement joins TRBV3-1 to TRBJ1-1; D not resolved. The CDR3 totals 15 residues. V lost 1 base and J lost 2, with 11 bases in between. Germline V gene sequence: CDR1 LGHDT, CDR2 YNNKEL (reference sequence). CDR3 in amino acids: CASSQGSRTNTEAFF. The CDR3 DNA sequence: TGTGCCAGCAGCCAAGGTTCCAGGACCAACACTGAAGCTTTCTTT. Full variable domain (rest looked up from reference TRBV3-1 and TRBJ1-1): DTAVSQTPKYLVTQMGNDKSIKCEQNLGHDTMYWYKQDSKKFLKIMFSYNNKELIINETVPNRFSPKSPDKAHLNLHINSLELGDSAVYFCASSQGSRTNTEAFFGQGTRLTVV.

In its sample, this clonotype was seen a few times. This chain connects TRBV7-2 to TRBJ1-1; possible D gene TRBD1, 6 bases. The CDR3 sequence is 15 residues long. Germline-derived CDR1 and CDR2 are SGHTA and FQGNSA. V was clipped by 4 bases and J by 1 base, with 13 bases between them. Written as DNA, the CDR3 is TGTGCCAGCAGCTCCCAGGGGACGGCGAACACTGAAGCTTTCTTT. Translation gives CASSSQGTANTEAFF. Combining the CDR3 with reference TRBV7-2 and TRBJ1-1 gives the whole variable domain GAGVSQSPSNKVTEKGKDVELRCDPISGHTALYWYRQSLGQGLEFLIYFQGNSAPDKSGLPSDRFSAERTGGSVSTLTIQRTQQEDSAVYLCASSSQGTANTEAFFGQGTRLTVV.

This clonotype was observed at least ten times. CDR3: CSVGNRDRMTGELFF. The CDR3 DNA reads as TGCAGCGTTGGGAATAGGGACAGAATGACCGGGGAGCTGTTTTTT. This rearrangement joins TRBV29-1 to TRBJ2-2; 7 positions match TRBD1. This CDR3 comprises 15 residues. V lost 4 bases and J lost 5; bases outside the gene matches: 10. Germline V gene data show CDR1 as SQVTM and CDR2 as ANQGSEA.

V gene TRBV10-3 combines with J gene TRBJ1-1; D gene uncertain. The CDR3 totals 14 residues. The germline V and J ends were trimmed by 1 base and 0 bases, with 6 bases remaining between them. From germline, CDR1 is ENHRY and CDR2 SYGVKD. CDR3 sequence: CAISEYGLNTEAFF. The CDR3 coding sequence is TGTGCCATCAGTGAGTACGGCTTGAACACTGAAGCTTTCTTT.

Notes on this clonotype: The junction departs from the called germline gene at one end, perhaps through a read error. The chain is built from TRBV7-2 and TRBJ1-2; TRBD1 agrees at 8 bases. From germline, CDR1 is SGHTA and CDR2 FQGNSA. The CDR3 sequence is 17 residues long. The chain's CDR3 is CASSLSSTGARGYGYSF. In DNA, the CDR3 is TGTGCCAGCAGCTTGTCGTCGACAGGGGCCCGGGGCTATGGCTACTCCTTC.

This clonotype has a handful of counts. The V and J genes are TRBV10-3 and TRBJ1-3; 7 nucleotides agree with TRBD1. J was trimmed by 0 bases and V by 7 bases; bases with no gene match: 3. CDR3 length equals 14 residues. Germline V gene data show CDR1 as ENHRY and CDR2 as SYGVKD. CDR3 DNA: TGTGCCATCACCCGGGACAGCTCTGGAAACACCATATATTTT. It is translated as CAITRDSSGNTIYF.

This clonotype was recorded at least ten times. V usage is TRBV24-1 and J usage is TRBJ2-5; possibly TRBD1 for D (6 bases). Germline values: CDR1 KGHDR, CDR2 SFDVKD. Trimming took 6 bases from V and 0 from J, leaving 10 bases between them. This CDR3 comprises 14 residues. The CDR3 DNA is TGTGCCACCAGTAGGGGACAATACCAAGAGACCCAGTACTTC. It is translated as CATSRGQYQETQYF.

V is TRBV5-1 and J is TRBJ2-2, with 9 bases identical to TRBD2. Germline-derived CDR1 and CDR2 are SGHRS and YFSETQ. This CDR3 comprises 18 residues. Unmatched junction bases numbered 14, after V lost 2 bases and J lost 6 bases. CDR3 DNA: TGCGCCAGCAGCTTTCACCGCGGGGGGGCCTACTTGCCCGGGGAGCTGTTTTTT. This gives the protein CASSFHRGGAYLPGELFF.

This clonotype came up many times. The chain has TRBV7-9 and TRBJ2-3; 10 bases are shared with TRBD2. Germline values: CDR1 SEHNR, CDR2 FQNEAQ (reference sequence). After removal of 4 bases from V and 4 bases from J, the junction contained 11 bases not matched to a gene. The CDR3 contains 17 residues. CDR3 protein: CASSSLAGRIGADTQYF. CDR3 nucleotide sequence: TGTGCCAGCAGCTCACTAGCGGGGAGGATTGGTGCAGATACGCAGTATTTT.

This clonotype was observed a handful of times. This chain joins TRBV29-1 and TRBJ2-1; 9 nucleotides match TRBD2. Germline trimming cut 7 bases from V and 8 bases from J; bases unmatched to any gene: 9. This CDR3 contains 13 residues. Germline-derived CDR1 and CDR2 are SQVTM and ANQGSEA. CDR3 sequence (DNA): TGCAGCGGACGGGCGGGAGGGGGGCATGAGCAGTTCTTC. Translating it yields CSGRAGGGHEQFF.

There are a few counts of this clonotype. J is TRBJ1-5 and V is TRBV18; 12 bases are shared with TRBD1. V gave up 4 bases and J gave up 6 bases; unmatched junction bases: 7. The CDR3 is made up of 16 amino acids. Germline CDR1 is KGHSH and CDR2 is LQKENI. CDR3 DNA sequence: TGTGCCAGCTCACAGGGACAGGGGGCAGGAGGTCAGCCCCAGCATTTT. Translated, it gives CASSQGQGAGGQPQHF.

The sample holds many counts of this clonotype. A junction end diverges from the germline sequence, so it may reflect a read error. This chain uses TRBV5-5 with TRBJ1-4; no clear D. CDR1 is SGHKS, CDR2 YYEKEE, per germline (reference sequence). The CDR3 extends over 13 amino acids. CDR3 sequence: CASSLATSEKLFF. As DNA, the CDR3 is TGTGCCAGCAGCTTGGCCACTAGTGAAAAACTGTTTTTT.

This clonotype was picked up a small number of times. V and J are TRBV20-1 and TRBJ1-1; D ambiguous. Per germline, CDR1 DFQATT and CDR2 SNEGSKA (reference sequence). The V and J ends lost 6 bases and 0 bases respectively, with 17 bases between them. The CDR3 is 15 residues long. The CDR3 bases are TGCAGTGCCCGGAACCCACAACTCATGAACACTGAAGCTTTCTTT. Amino acid sequence: CSARNPQLMNTEAFF.

This clonotype was detected only a few times. This chain links TRBV6-4 with TRBJ1-6; the D gene is possibly TRBD1 (5 bases). With 0 bases removed from V and 7 bases from J, the gap between germline ends came to 13 bases. This CDR3 comprises 16 residues. CDR1 and CDR2 from the germline V gene are MRHNA and SNTAGT. The CDR3 region has the DNA TGTGCCAGCAGTGACTCCACCAGGGACGGGAATTCACCCCTCCACTTT. As protein: CASSDSTRDGNSPLHF.

The V gene is TRBV6-1, the J gene TRBJ2-5; 12 bases are shared with TRBD1. This CDR3 is built from 15 residues. CDR1 is MNHNS, CDR2 SASEGT, per germline. The V and J ends lost 6 bases and 6 bases, in that order; junction bases with no gene match: 8. CDR3 sequence reads: CASRPGTGGTKTQYF. DNA for the CDR3: TGTGCCAGCAGGCCCGGGACAGGGGGCACAAAGACCCAGTACTTC.

The gene calls are TRBV20-1 and TRBJ2-4; D is perhaps TRBD1 (6 bases). The CDR3 runs to 12 residues. The germline V gene has CDR1 DFQATT and CDR2 SNEGSKA (reference sequence). The germline V and J ends were trimmed by 4 bases and 6 bases, with 10 bases remaining between them. CDR3 sequence: CSAKGDINIQYF. CDR3 nucleotide sequence: TGCAGTGCTAAGGGGGATATAAACATTCAGTACTTC.

This rearrangement joins TRBV25-1 to TRBJ2-3; 9 bases align to TRBD2. J lost 1 base, V lost 10 bases, and 12 bases had no gene match. CDR3 size: 16 residues. CDR1 and CDR2 (germline): MGHDK, SYGVNS. CDR3 DNA sequence: TGTGCCACCGAAAGGGCTAGCGGGATACGCACAGATACGCAGTATTTT. This translates into CATERASGIRTDTQYF.

This clonotype was seen more than once but under ten times. The chain is built from TRBV12-3 or TRBV12-4 and TRBJ1-1; D is possibly TRBD1 (5 bases). Deletions cut 4 bases from V and 4 bases from J, with 16 bases between. CDR3 length: 15 amino acids. CDR3 bases: TGTGCCAGCAGTTCCGAGGGGCGGTTGGGCACTGAAGCTTTCTTT. Encoded protein: CASSSEGRLGTEAFF.

This clonotype was counted between two and nine times. This chain connects TRBV11-2 to TRBJ2-3, with 8 positions matching TRBD2. CDR3 length: 18 amino acids. CDR1 is SGHAT and CDR2 is FQNNGV in the germline V gene. The V and J ends lost 3 bases and 4 bases, in that order; junction bases with no gene match: 15. The CDR3: CASSFVHGGRSGADTQYF. The CDR3 coding sequence is TGTGCCAGCAGCTTCGTTCACGGCGGGAGGTCAGGGGCAGATACGCAGTATTTT.

A few counts support this clonotype. J is TRBJ2-7 and V is TRBV7-8; D is perhaps TRBD2 (6 bases). V shed 5 bases and J shed 0 bases, with 14 bases lying between them. The CDR3 length is 15 residues. Germline V lookup: CDR1 SGHVS, CDR2 FQNEAQ. CDR3 sequence reads: CASSPERVSSYEQYF. CDR3 DNA: TGTGCCAGCAGCCCAGAGCGGGTGAGCTCCTACGAGCAGTACTTC.

A few counts support this clonotype. V and J are TRBV3-1 and TRBJ2-7; D is unclear. In germline, CDR1 is LGHDT, CDR2 YNNKEL (reference sequence). The length of the CDR3 is 13 residues. Trimming removed 4 bases at V and 3 bases at J, with 10 bases between. Written as DNA, the CDR3 is TGTGCCAGCAGCCCACCATCGAACTACGAGCAGTACTTC. Its protein is CASSPPSNYEQYF.

This chain links TRBV20-1 with TRBJ2-7, with 8 bases identical to TRBD2. CDR1 DFQATT and CDR2 SNEGSKA come from the germline V gene (reference sequence). The J segment lost 4 bases and the V segment lost 1 base, leaving 3 bases of the junction unmatched. The CDR3 has 13 residues. CDR3 coding DNA: TGCAGTGCTAGAGGTCCTAGCGGGTACGAGCAGTACTTC. Encoded protein: CSARGPSGYEQYF.

This clonotype was seen many times. One end of the junction is discordant with germline, which a read error may explain. The chain has TRBV6-1 and TRBJ2-7; tentatively, D is TRBD1 (6 bases). This CDR3 is 12 amino acids long. Looked up from germline, CDR1 is MNHNS and CDR2 is SASEGT. CDR3 DNA sequence: TGTGCCAGCAGGGAAGGGGGTTACGAGCAGTACTTC. It encodes CASREGGYEQYF.

This clonotype occurred a few times. The V and J genes are TRBV4-2 and TRBJ2-3, with TRBD2 matching 8 bases. CDR3 length: 14 amino acids. Per germline, CDR1 LGHNA and CDR2 YNFKEQ. Unmatched junction bases numbered 6, after V lost 4 bases and J lost 6 bases. CDR3 nucleotides: TGTGCCAGCAGCCCAGGACTAGCAGGCGATACGCAGTATTTT. Protein product: CASSPGLAGDTQYF.

There are a few counts of this clonotype. This chain links TRBV6-1 with TRBJ1-5; D might be TRBD1 (5 bases). This CDR3 has 15 amino acids. Deletions cut 2 bases from V and 7 bases from J, with 15 bases between. Germline-derived CDR1 and CDR2 are MNHNS and SASEGT. CDR3 loop: CASSEMGRVRQPQHF. CDR3 in DNA: TGTGCCAGCAGTGAAATGGGCAGGGTACGACAGCCCCAGCATTTT.

This clonotype was seen only a few times. The V call is TRBV6-5, the J call TRBJ2-7; D remains ambiguous. Trimming removed 4 bases from V and 0 bases from J, with 10 bases in between. Germline CDR1 reads MNHEY; CDR2 reads SVGAGI. CDR3 length: 14 residues. DNA for the CDR3: TGTGCCAGCAGTTTTAAGCCTAACTCCTACGAGCAGTACTTC. It yields the protein CASSFKPNSYEQYF.

The V gene is TRBV6-5, the J gene TRBJ2-7, with 14 bases that match TRBD2. Trimming at V came to 2 bases and at J to 6 bases, leaving 6 bases not matched to a gene. The length of the CDR3 is 16 residues. Germline V gives CDR1 MNHEY, CDR2 SVGAGI. This CDR3 is CASSYGTGLAGVEQYF. DNA of the CDR3: TGTGCCAGCAGTTACGGGACGGGACTAGCGGGAGTCGAGCAGTACTTC.

This clonotype occurred a few times. This chain links TRBV5-1 with TRBJ2-3, with unresolved D. The CDR3 loop spans 14 amino acids. V gave up 1 base and J gave up 0 bases, with 6 bases separating them. The germline gives CDR1 SGHRS, CDR2 YFSETQ. CDR3 DNA: TGCGCCAGCAGCTTGAAACAGAGCACAGATACGCAGTATTTT. It encodes CASSLKQSTDTQYF. Supplemented by reference TRBV5-1 and TRBJ2-3, the full variable domain reads KAGVTQTPRYLIKTRGQQVTLSCSPISGHRSVSWYQQTPGQGLQFLFEYFSETQRNKGNFPGRFSGRQFSNSRSEMNVSTLELGDSALYLCASSLKQSTDTQYFGPGTRLTVL.

This clonotype occurred many times. V gene TRBV20-1 combines with J gene TRBJ2-1; 12 bases match TRBD2. The V segment lost 1 base and the J segment 6 bases; nucleotides outside the gene matches: 1. Per the germline V gene, CDR1 is DFQATT and CDR2 is SNEGSKA (reference sequence). This CDR3 is built from 14 residues. Here the CDR3 reads CSARGLAGVNEQFF. Here the CDR3 DNA reads TGCAGTGCTAGAGGACTAGCGGGAGTCAATGAGCAGTTCTTC.

This clonotype was counted a few times. The chain links TRBV7-8 to TRBJ2-7, with D perhaps matching TRBD2 (6 bases). The V end was cut by 4 bases, the J end by 3 bases, with 10 bases between. Germline loops: CDR1 SGHVS, CDR2 FQNEAQ. The CDR3 loop spans 13 amino acids. In DNA form, the CDR3 reads TGTGCCAGCAGCTCTAGCGTTGGCTACGAGCAGTACTTC. Translated: CASSSSVGYEQYF.

The V call is TRBV6-5, the J call TRBJ2-7; 13 nucleotides match TRBD2. Trimming cost V 4 bases and J 5 bases; bases outside gene matches: 8. The CDR3 is 16 residues long. The V gene's germline CDR1 is MNHEY and CDR2 SVGAGI. CDR3 residues: CASSWTSGSNYHEQYF. The DNA for the CDR3 is TGTGCCAGCAGTTGGACTAGCGGGAGTAATTACCACGAGCAGTACTTC.

In its sample, this clonotype was seen many times. V is TRBV9 and J is TRBJ2-5, with TRBD1 matching over 7 bases. The germline V gene encodes CDR1 SGDLS and CDR2 YYNGEE. The V and J ends lost 3 bases and 6 bases, in that order; junction bases with no gene match: 5. This CDR3 is 13 amino acids long. As DNA, the CDR3 is TGTGCCAGCAGCGGATGGACAGGACAGACCCAGTACTTC. It specifies CASSGWTGQTQYF. The complete variable domain, with remaining parts taken from reference TRBV9 and TRBJ2-5, reads DSGVTQTPKHLITATGQRVTLRCSPRSGDLSVYWYQQSLDQGLQFLIQYYNGEERAKGNILERFSAQQFPDLHSELNLSSLELGDSALYFCASSGWTGQTQYFGPGTRLLVL.